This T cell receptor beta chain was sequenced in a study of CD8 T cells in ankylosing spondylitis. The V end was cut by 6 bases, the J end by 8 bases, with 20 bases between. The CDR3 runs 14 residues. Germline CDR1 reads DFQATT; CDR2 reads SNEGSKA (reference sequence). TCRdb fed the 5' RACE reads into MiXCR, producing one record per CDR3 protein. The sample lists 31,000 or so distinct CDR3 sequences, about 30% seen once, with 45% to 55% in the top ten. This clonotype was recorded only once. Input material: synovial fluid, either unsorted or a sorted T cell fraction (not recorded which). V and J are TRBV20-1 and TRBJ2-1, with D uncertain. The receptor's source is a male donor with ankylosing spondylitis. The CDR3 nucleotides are TGCAGTGCCCGGCCCCGCCGAAAGGTCCATGAGCAGTTCTTC. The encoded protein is CSARPRRKVHEQFF.